Shown below are 4 T cell receptor beta chains from a single sample sequenced in a study of T cell changes during pregnancy in multiple sclerosis. Only in-frame clones appear in the TCRdb table, and some are missing; sequencing was by immunoSEQ multiplex PCR. This table has roughly 35,000 clones, about nine tenths appearing once. The sequenced sample was CD8+ T cells from peripheral blood mononuclear cells, obtained in the first trimester of pregnancy. The receptors originated from a female donor with multiple sclerosis, enrolled in a pregnancy study.

Here the CDR3 reads CASSLGRGDTQYF. The CDR3 DNA sequence: TGTGCCAGCAGCTTAGGGCGGGGAGATACGCAGTATTTT. The V and J genes are TRBV7-6 and TRBJ2-3; D might be TRBD2 (6 bases). The germline CDR1 and CDR2 sequences are SGHVS and FNYEAQ. This CDR3 region has 13 residues. V dropped 1 base and J dropped 5 bases, with 7 bases sitting between them.

The rearrangement uses TRBV4-1 and TRBJ1-3; D is unclear. Trimming stripped 1 base from V and 7 bases from J, with 17 bases between. Germline lookup yields CDR1 MGHRA and CDR2 YSYEKL. This CDR3 contains 16 residues. CDR3: CASSQGSTASRNTIYF. The CDR3 nucleotides read TGCGCCAGCAGCCAAGGTTCGACCGCTTCGCGGAACACCATATATTTT.

Written as DNA, the CDR3 is TGTGCCAGCAGTGAACTCGGGAGCACAGATACGCAGTATTTT. Translated: CASSELGSTDTQYF. The gene calls are TRBV2 and TRBJ2-3; D ambiguous. Deletions cut 2 bases from V and 0 bases from J, with 6 bases between. In germline, CDR1 is SNHLY, CDR2 FYNNEI. This CDR3 comprises 14 residues.

This clone was seen a handful of times. The chain uses TRBV27 and TRBJ2-2; D is unresolved. Germline V gene sequence: CDR1 MNHEY, CDR2 SMNVEV (reference sequence). With 4 bases removed from V and 0 bases from J, the gap between germline ends came to 6 bases. This CDR3 comprises 14 residues. CDR3 amino acids: CASSYSPNTGELFF. DNA of the CDR3: TGTGCCAGCAGTTACTCCCCGAACACCGGGGAGCTGTTTTTT.